The rows below give T cell receptor beta chains drawn from one sample of a study of blood T cell repertoires in COVID-19. TCRdb's table, derived via immunoSEQ multiplex PCR, lists solely in-frame clones and lacks some. The table shows over 100,000 clones, with approximately 78% occurring only once. Material: peripheral blood. These TCRs come from a man aged 60 to 75 with active or convalescent COVID-19. CDR3s include the opening cysteine and the closing phenylalanine or tryptophan. Each record gives: clone size, V gene, D gene, J gene, CDR3 DNA, CDR3 protein. The D gene is left open where the match is weak. Not every row has a clone size; where given, it reads once, few, many or a size class.

abundance: .; v_gene: TRBV2; d_gene: TRBD2; j_gene: TRBJ2-1; CDR3nt: TGTGCCAGCAGTGAAGACGCGGGACTAGCCCGTGAGCAGTTCTTC; CDR3aa: CASSEDAGLAREQFF
abundance: .; v_gene: TRBV9; d_gene: .; j_gene: TRBJ2-3; CDR3nt: TGTGCCAGCAGCGTAGGGGTAGGGGGAAACACAGATACGCAGTATTTT; CDR3aa: CASSVGVGGNTDTQYF
abundance: few; v_gene: TRBV19; d_gene: .; j_gene: TRBJ2-3; CDR3nt: TGTGCCAGTAGTAAGGCAGGGAGCACAGATACGCAGTATTTT; CDR3aa: CASSKAGSTDTQYF
abundance: .; v_gene: TRBV9; d_gene: TRBD2; j_gene: TRBJ2-5; CDR3nt: TGTGCCAGCAGCCCCTTCCGCGCGGGAGTTGAGGAGACCCAGTACTTC; CDR3aa: CASSPFRAGVEETQYF
abundance: .; v_gene: TRBV6-6; d_gene: TRBD2; j_gene: TRBJ2-1; CDR3nt: TGTGCCAGCAGTTACCTGACTAGCGACAATGAGCAGTTCTTC; CDR3aa: CASSYLTSDNEQFF
abundance: .; v_gene: TRBV5-4; d_gene: .; j_gene: TRBJ2-3; CDR3nt: TGTGCCAGCAGCTTGAGGGCAGGGTCCACAGATACGCAGTATTTT; CDR3aa: CASSLRAGSTDTQYF
abundance: .; v_gene: TRBV28; d_gene: .; j_gene: TRBJ2-2; CDR3nt: TGTGCCAGCAGTATCTCTTCGCGGGACTTCTATTACACCGGGGAGCTGTTTTTT; CDR3aa: CASSISSRDFYYTGELFF
abundance: .; v_gene: TRBV6-2/TRBV6-3; d_gene: .; j_gene: TRBJ2-1; CDR3nt: TGTGCCAGCACCCCACAGGGAAACGAGCAGTTCTTC; CDR3aa: CASTPQGNEQFF
abundance: .; v_gene: TRBV27; d_gene: .; j_gene: TRBJ1-2; CDR3nt: TGTGCCAGCGGCGTGGGAGGGGGGAACTATGGCTACACCTTC; CDR3aa: CASGVGGGNYGYTF
abundance: few; v_gene: TRBV9; d_gene: .; j_gene: TRBJ1-2; CDR3nt: TGTGCCAGCAGCCCGTCGGGGGAGGGAAATGGCTACACCTTC; CDR3aa: CASSPSGEGNGYTF
abundance: .; v_gene: TRBV20-1; d_gene: TRBD1; j_gene: TRBJ1-2; CDR3nt: TGCAGTGCTACAACAGGGGGGAGCTACACCTTC; CDR3aa: CSATTGGSYTF
abundance: .; v_gene: TRBV7-2; d_gene: .; j_gene: TRBJ2-7; CDR3nt: TGTGCCAGCAGCACCCTATCTAGTGTGTACGAGCAGTACTTC; CDR3aa: CASSTLSSVYEQYF
abundance: .; v_gene: TRBV27; d_gene: TRBD1; j_gene: TRBJ2-7; CDR3nt: TGTGCCAGCAGTTGGGGGACAGGCACCTACGAGCAGTACTTC; CDR3aa: CASSWGTGTYEQYF
abundance: .; v_gene: TRBV18; d_gene: .; j_gene: TRBJ2-6; CDR3nt: TGTGCCAGCTCACTACGGGGATCCTCTGGGGCCAACGTCCTGACTTTC; CDR3aa: CASSLRGSSGANVLTF
abundance: .; v_gene: TRBV6-5; d_gene: TRBD2; j_gene: TRBJ2-1; CDR3nt: TGTGCCAGCAGGCCTGCGGGAGGGACCTACAATGAGCAGTTCTTC; CDR3aa: CASRPAGGTYNEQFF
abundance: .; v_gene: TRBV11-3; d_gene: .; j_gene: TRBJ1-1; CDR3nt: TGTGCCAGCATGCGGGGAGACACTGAAGCTTTCTTT; CDR3aa: CASMRGDTEAFF
abundance: .; v_gene: TRBV7-2; d_gene: .; j_gene: TRBJ1-5; CDR3nt: TGTGCCAGCAGCTTAGCGCGGAGCAATCAGCCCCAGCATTTT; CDR3aa: CASSLARSNQPQHF
abundance: .; v_gene: TRBV24-1; d_gene: .; j_gene: TRBJ2-2; CDR3nt: TGTGCCACCACCAGACCCAGGGACACACTGGCCGGGGAGCTGTTTTTT; CDR3aa: CATTRPRDTLAGELFF
abundance: .; v_gene: TRBV6-5; d_gene: .; j_gene: TRBJ2-3; CDR3nt: TGTGCCAGCAGCGAGGTGGTGCCAGATACGCAGTATTTT; CDR3aa: CASSEVVPDTQYF
abundance: .; v_gene: TRBV19; d_gene: .; j_gene: TRBJ2-5; CDR3nt: TGTGCCAGTAGTAGGACAGCAAGGGGGGGGACCCAGTACTTC; CDR3aa: CASSRTARGGTQYF